This TCR beta chain was sequenced during a study of cytomegalovirus exposure and HLA in healthy donors. The overall study: From donors who were HLA-typed, an early data release held around 80 million unique TCRs.

About this clone itself: Its specificity is not known.

Overall study results and limits: A later analysis reported that several of the most significant clusters appeared to be linked to common viral pathogens, among them Epstein-Barr virus. The records held CMV serostatus as the only immune exposure information.

The PCR had 60 Vbeta and 13 Jbeta primers. How the authors handled the data: A later analysis counted 65 million to 80 million unique TCR beta chains, some 12 million shared. Libraries were prepared by immunoSEQ multiplex PCR; TCRdb keeps only in-frame clonotypes and omits some of them. V and J calls and clone size come straight from that table; D and trimming were deduced from the DNA. The sample includes around 80,000 clones, about 79% of them seen just once. The CDR3 loop spans 13 amino acids. V gave up 5 bases and J gave up 4 bases, with 11 bases separating them. The V gene's germline CDR1 is MNHNS and CDR2 SASEGT.

The sequencing input was PBMCs. This clonotype originated in a female donor in good health and CMV-seronegative. The chain couples TRBV6-1 to TRBJ1-1; D call uncertain. The CDR3 sequence: CASSSRLPTEAFF. The CDR3 DNA reads TGTGCCAGCAGTTCCCGACTCCCCACTGAAGCTTTCTTT.